The rows below give T cell receptor beta chains drawn from one sample of a study of shared clonotypes between healthy human individuals. The protocol was immunoSEQ multiplex PCR, while the TCRdb copy is restricted to in-frame clones and leaves out a portion. The table includes 2 million to 2.5 million clones, approximately 94% detected once. Sequencing was done on a sample of naive CD4+ T cells sorted from blood. These receptors came from a man aged 18 to 35 in good health. Both conserved end residues are part of each CDR3. A D gene is named only where the DNA matches it firmly. A clone size is listed for some rows: how often the clone was seen (once, few, many), or a class if it is expanded.

clone_size	j_call	v_call	d_call	cdr3_aa	cdr3_nt
once	TRBJ1-3	TRBV10-3	-	CAISESGGSGNTIYF	TGTGCCATCAGTGAGTCGGGGGGCTCTGGAAACACCATATATTTT
-	TRBJ2-3	TRBV9	TRBD2	CASSVVAGSTDTQYF	TGTGCCAGCAGCGTAGTAGCGGGGTCGACGGATACGCAGTATTTT
-	TRBJ2-5	TRBV6-5	-	CASSYSGTQYF	TGTGCCAGCAGTTACTCAGGGACCCAGTACTTC
-	TRBJ2-3	TRBV5-1	-	CASSLRTDTQYF	TGCGCCAGCAGCTTAAGGACAGATACGCAGTATTTT
-	TRBJ1-3	TRBV5-4	-	CASSSTGTSGNTIYF	TGTGCCAGCAGCTCCACAGGGACCTCTGGAAACACCATATATTTT
-	TRBJ2-3	TRBV10-3	TRBD2	CAIRDAGLAGAVDTQYF	TGTGCCATCCGTGATGCAGGCCTAGCGGGAGCAGTAGATACGCAGTATTTT
-	TRBJ2-7	TRBV11-2	TRBD1	CASSLRIGQGVFYEQYF	TGTGCCAGCAGCTTACGGATTGGCCAGGGGGTGTTTTACGAGCAGTACTTC
once	TRBJ2-7	TRBV5-1	-	CASSLSLETAYEQYF	TGCGCCAGCAGCTTGAGTTTAGAAACGGCGTACGAGCAGTACTTC
-	TRBJ2-7	TRBV6-1	TRBD1	CASTTTGLEYEQYF	TGTGCCAGCACCACGACAGGGCTAGAGTACGAGCAGTACTTC
-	TRBJ2-3	TRBV10-3	-	CATRVGGVPSTSTDTQYF	TGTGCCACGAGGGTAGGGGGAGTCCCCTCTACTAGCACAGATACGCAGTATTTT
-	TRBJ2-1	TRBV11-3	-	CASSLGRGDSAYNEQFF	TGTGCCAGCAGCTTAGGTAGGGGGGATAGCGCCTACAATGAGCAGTTCTTC
-	TRBJ2-1	TRBV18	TRBD2	CASSPQTGQRDHNEQFF	TGTGCCAGCTCACCACAGACTGGGCAGCGGGATCACAATGAGCAGTTCTTC
-	TRBJ2-4	TRBV18	TRBD1	CASSPGQGGNIQYF	TGTGCCAGCTCACCGGGACAGGGGGGAAACATTCAGTACTTC
-	TRBJ1-4	TRBV6-4	-	CATPDLGSATNEKLFF	TGTGCCACCCCTGACTTGGGTTCTGCAACTAATGAAAAACTGTTTTTT
-	TRBJ1-3	TRBV18	-	CASSPQAAGNTIYF	TGTGCCAGCTCACCACAAGCAGCTGGAAACACCATATATTTT
-	TRBJ1-4	TRBV4-1	-	CASSQALFTNEKLFF	TGCGCCAGCAGCCAAGCACTTTTTACTAATGAAAAACTGTTTTTT
-	TRBJ1-1	TRBV28	-	CASLWTVNTEAFF	TGTGCCAGTCTATGGACAGTCAACACTGAAGCTTTCTTT
-	TRBJ1-3	TRBV6-1	-	CASSGQLAAGNTIYF	TGTGCCAGCAGTGGACAACTCGCGGCTGGAAACACCATATATTTT
-	TRBJ1-4	TRBV5-1	-	CASSLDGTKANEKLFF	TGCGCCAGCAGCTTGGACGGGACTAAGGCTAATGAAAAACTGTTTTTT
-	TRBJ2-3	TRBV27	TRBD2	CASSPRLAGATNANTQYF	TGTGCCAGCTCTCCGCGACTAGCGGGGGCTACAAACGCAAATACGCAGTATTTT
-	TRBJ1-1	TRBV11-2	-	CASSLGMGTTEAFF	TGTGCCAGCAGCTTAGGCATGGGAACCACTGAAGCTTTCTTT
-	TRBJ2-7	TRBV4-1	TRBD2	CASSPGGSHEQYF	TGCGCCAGCAGCCCGGGGGGTTCCCACGAGCAGTACTTC